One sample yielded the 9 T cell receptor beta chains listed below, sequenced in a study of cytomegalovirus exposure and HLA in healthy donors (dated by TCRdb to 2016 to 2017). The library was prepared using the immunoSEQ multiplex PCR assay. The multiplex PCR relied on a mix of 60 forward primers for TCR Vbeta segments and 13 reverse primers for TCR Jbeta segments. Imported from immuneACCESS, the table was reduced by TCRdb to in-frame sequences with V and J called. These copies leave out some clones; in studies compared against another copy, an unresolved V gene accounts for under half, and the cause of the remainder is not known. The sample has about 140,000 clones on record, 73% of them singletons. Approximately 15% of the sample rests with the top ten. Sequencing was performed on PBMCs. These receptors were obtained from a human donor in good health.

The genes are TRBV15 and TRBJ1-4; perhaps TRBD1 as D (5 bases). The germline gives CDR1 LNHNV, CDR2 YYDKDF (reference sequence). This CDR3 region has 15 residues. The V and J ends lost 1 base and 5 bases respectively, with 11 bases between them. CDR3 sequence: CATSRGTGGNEKLFF. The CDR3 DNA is TGTGCCACCAGCAGAGGCACAGGAGGGAATGAAAAACTGTTTTTT.

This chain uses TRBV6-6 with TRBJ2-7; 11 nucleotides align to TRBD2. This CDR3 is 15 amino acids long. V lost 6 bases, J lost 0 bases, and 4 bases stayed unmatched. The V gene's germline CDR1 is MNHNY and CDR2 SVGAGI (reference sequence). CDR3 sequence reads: CASRGTSGLSYEQYF. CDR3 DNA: TGTGCCAGCAGGGGGACTAGCGGTCTCTCCTACGAGCAGTACTTC.

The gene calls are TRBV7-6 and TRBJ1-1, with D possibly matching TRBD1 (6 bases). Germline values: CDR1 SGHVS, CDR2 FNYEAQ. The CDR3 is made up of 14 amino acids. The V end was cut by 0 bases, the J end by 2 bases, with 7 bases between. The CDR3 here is CASSLARGNTEAFF. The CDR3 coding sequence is TGTGCCAGCAGCTTAGCCAGGGGAAACACTGAAGCTTTCTTT.

The CDR3 sequence is CASRHDRGRNEQFF. For the CDR3, the DNA is TGTGCCAGCAGACACGACAGGGGGCGAAATGAGCAGTTCTTC. V gene TRBV6-5 combines with J gene TRBJ2-1; 10 bases are shared with TRBD1. Losses at the gene ends were 6 bases for V and 7 bases for J; bases not matched to a gene: 6. Germline CDR1 reads MNHEY; CDR2 reads SVGAGI. This CDR3 is 14 amino acids long.

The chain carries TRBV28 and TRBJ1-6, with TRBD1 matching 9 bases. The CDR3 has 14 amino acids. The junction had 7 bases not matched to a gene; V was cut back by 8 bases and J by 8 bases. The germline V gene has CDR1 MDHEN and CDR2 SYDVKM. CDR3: CASPDRGWDSPLHF. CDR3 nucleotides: TGTGCCAGCCCGGACAGGGGTTGGGATTCACCCCTCCACTTT.

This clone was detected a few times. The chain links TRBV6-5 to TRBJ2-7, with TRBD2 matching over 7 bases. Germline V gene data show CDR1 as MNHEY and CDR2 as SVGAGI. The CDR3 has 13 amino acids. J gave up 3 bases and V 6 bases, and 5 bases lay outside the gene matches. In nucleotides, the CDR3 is TGTGCCAGCAGCCCGGGGGGTGGCTACGAGCAGTACTTC. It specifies CASSPGGGYEQYF.

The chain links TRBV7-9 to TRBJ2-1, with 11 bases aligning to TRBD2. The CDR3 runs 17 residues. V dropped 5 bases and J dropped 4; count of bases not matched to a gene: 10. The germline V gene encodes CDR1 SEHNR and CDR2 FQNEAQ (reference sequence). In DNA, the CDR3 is TGTGCCAGCAGCCTTGGGACTAGCGGTTTTGTTTACAATGAGCAGTTCTTC. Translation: CASSLGTSGFVYNEQFF.

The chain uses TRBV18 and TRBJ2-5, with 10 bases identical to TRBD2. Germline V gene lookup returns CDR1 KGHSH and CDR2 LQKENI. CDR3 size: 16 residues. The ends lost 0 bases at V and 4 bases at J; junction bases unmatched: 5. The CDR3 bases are TGTGCCAGCTCACCACCGGGGACTAGCGAAGGAGAGACCCAGTACTTC. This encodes CASSPPGTSEGETQYF.

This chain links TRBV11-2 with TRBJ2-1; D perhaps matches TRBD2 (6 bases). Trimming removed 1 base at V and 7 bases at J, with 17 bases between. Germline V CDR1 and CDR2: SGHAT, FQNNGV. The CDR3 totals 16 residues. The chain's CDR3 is CASSLVGGGLYNEQFF. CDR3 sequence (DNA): TGTGCCAGCAGCTTAGTTGGTGGGGGGTTATATAATGAGCAGTTCTTC.